The source of this T cell receptor beta chain is a study of CD8+ T cells in alopecia areata. Study-level findings and limits: Treatment with tofacitinib significantly lowered scalp clonality and reduced expanded CD8+ clones among the top 100.

By proportion, this clone is large (0.1 to 1%). As yet, its antigen is unknown. cDNA reverse transcribed from extracted RNA served as the sequencing template. TCRdb's copy holds only in-frame clones and misses some; the assay was immunoSEQ multiplex PCR. The sample contains some 88,000 clones, 44% of which appear only once. In germline, CDR1 is SGHDT, CDR2 YYEEEE. V was trimmed by 4 bases and J by 3 bases, leaving 11 bases between them. The CDR3 extends over 13 amino acids. This sample's treatment: oral pan-JAK inhibitor, 5-10 mg twice daily. In alopecia areata patients, both lesional scalp punch biopsies and peripheral blood were collected.

The gene calls are TRBV5-6 and TRBJ2-7; D might be TRBD1 or TRBD2, each matching 5 bases. The clonotype originates from a human donor with alopecia areata. The material was CD8+ T cells sorted from blood, obtained at week 24, from a patient treated with tofacitinib. Here the CDR3 reads CASSHGTDYEQYF. The CDR3 nucleotides read TGTGCCAGCAGCCACGGGACGGACTACGAGCAGTACTTC.